This T cell receptor (beta chain) originates from a study of cytomegalovirus exposure and HLA in healthy donors. The study's findings and limits: Other equally common chains were less clonally expanded than HLA-associated TCR beta chains, a later analysis showed. Later work found that TCR association rates differed between HLA loci; DRB1 had the most and HLA-C the fewest. A few chains tied to CMV proved CMV antigen-specific in vitro. Most subjects had HLA-A and HLA-B alleles reportedly predicted accurately by TCR beta sequences.

60 Vbeta and 13 Jbeta primers were used in PCR. This table comes from immunoSEQ multiplex PCR, and its TCRdb copy is limited to in-frame clones, with some not included. The table records approximately 130,000 clones, around 77% of them present only once. Looked up from germline, CDR1 is LNHDA and CDR2 is SQIVND (reference sequence). The CDR3 runs to 14 residues. A remark on this clone: The antigen is unknown.

This chain uses TRBV19 with TRBJ2-2, with TRBD1 as a possible D gene (5 bases). The TCR sequence derives from a man in his fifties in good health and CMV-seronegative. Sequenced: PBMCs. The CDR3 nucleotides read TGTGCTTGCCAAGGAACAGGGAACACCGGGGAGCTGTTTTTT. This sequence encodes CACQGTGNTGELFF.